This TCR beta chain appears in the sequencing data of a study of CD4 T cells in relation to SARS-CoV-2 and coronaviruses. Points on this clone: Antigen specificity is unknown.

The table came from immunoSEQ multiplex PCR; TCRdb's copy has only in-frame clones and leaves some out. The table lists around 41,000 clones, under 90% of them singletons. Notes on the study in general: About 65% of donors had memory CD4+ clonotypes crossrecognizing SARS-CoV-2 and common cold coronavirus spike. Culture-expanded clones reflect memory recall rather than primary priming during culture.

Per germline, CDR1 SGHRS and CDR2 YFSETQ. The CDR3 runs 16 residues. Trimming shortened V by 0 bases and J by 0 bases, and 7 bases separated the two germline ends. The V gene is TRBV5-1, the J gene TRBJ2-6, with D perhaps being TRBD1 or TRBD2 (5 bases each). This sequence originates from an adult with COVID-19. The sequenced sample consisted of naive CD4+ T cells from PBMCs, cultured in vitro. The subset is: naive CD4+ T cells isolated by negative enrichment. CDR3 loop: CASSLGDGSGANVLTF. CDR3 nucleotides: TGCGCCAGCAGCTTGGGGGACGGCTCTGGGGCCAACGTCCTGACTTTC.